A selection of T cell receptor beta chains follows, all from one sample in a study of OX40 agonist ivuxolimab in advanced cancers. TCRdb's table, derived via immunoSEQ multiplex PCR, lists solely in-frame clones and lacks some. The sample includes 77,000 or so clones, about 90% seen only once; the top ten take less than 0.9%. Sequencing was performed on CD4+ or CD8+ T cells sorted from blood, taken in a trial of the OX40 agonist ivuxolimab. These receptors were taken from an adult with an advanced solid tumor such as melanoma, head and neck, liver or kidney cancer. CDR3s include the opening cysteine and the closing phenylalanine or tryptophan. A D gene is named only where the DNA matches it firmly. Size values are once, few and many counts, or a class for expanded clones, and some rows have none.

>TRBJ2-7|TRBD1|.|TRBV5-1
TGCGCCAGCAGCTTGGAAGGGGGCAAAATGTACGAGCAGTACTTC
CASSLEGGKMYEQYF
>TRBJ1-1|.|.|TRBV28
TGTGCCAGCAGCTCAGCGGCAATGAACACTGAAGCTTTCTTT
CASSSAAMNTEAFF
>TRBJ1-5|.|.|TRBV28
TGTGCCAGCAGTTTACCCCCCTCGGCCGGTAGCAATCAGCCCCAGCATTTT
CASSLPPSAGSNQPQHF
>TRBJ1-2|.|.|TRBV9
TGTGCCAGCAGCGTAGGGGGTCGGGCAGGGGCTAACTATGGCTACACCTTC
CASSVGGRAGANYGYTF
>TRBJ2-2|TRBD1|.|TRBV6-6
TGTGCCAGCAGACATACGGGACAGGGTAACACCGGGGAGCTGTTTTTT
CASRHTGQGNTGELFF
>TRBJ1-1|TRBD1|.|TRBV6-5
TGTGCCAGCAGTCAACACAGGGGGGAGAACACTGAAGCTTTCTTT
CASSQHRGENTEAFF
>TRBJ2-5|.|medium-sized|TRBV10-3
TGTGCCGTGGGGGTCCAAGAGACCCAGTACTTC
CAVGVQETQYF
>TRBJ1-2|TRBD1|.|TRBV5-1
TGCGCCAGCAGCTTGGGGGGGACAGATGGCTACACCTTC
CASSLGGTDGYTF
>TRBJ2-3|.|.|TRBV5-1
TGCGCCAGCAGCTTGGTTATTGGGACAGATACGCAGTATTTT
CASSLVIGTDTQYF
>TRBJ1-1|.|.|TRBV5-1
TGCGCCAGCAGTCCCGGGGACACTGAAGCTTTCTTT
CASSPGDTEAFF
>TRBJ2-2|.|.|TRBV9
TGTGCCAGCAGCTTACAGGGCACCGGGGAGCTGTTTTTT
CASSLQGTGELFF
>TRBJ2-7|TRBD1|.|TRBV4-2
TGTGCCAGCAGCCAAGAAATACGGGACAGGCAGTACTTC
CASSQEIRDRQYF
>TRBJ2-5|TRBD1|once|TRBV19
TGTGCCAGTAGTATAGATGACAGGGCTACCCAGTACTTC
CASSIDDRATQYF
>TRBJ2-5|.|once|TRBV7-2
TGTGCCAGCAGCGCCCAAGAGACCCAGTACTTC
CASSAQETQYF
>TRBJ2-2|TRBD1|.|TRBV5-1
TGCGCCAGCAGCCTCGGACAGGGGGCTTCTACCGGGGAGCTGTTTTTT
CASSLGQGASTGELFF
>TRBJ2-1|TRBD1|.|TRBV18
TGTGCCAGCTCACCCAGGGACAGGGGGCTTCGGGGCTCCTACAATGAGCAGTTCTTC
CASSPRDRGLRGSYNEQFF
>TRBJ1-1|.|.|TRBV4-1
TGCGCCAGCAGCCAAGGCAGGGCGAACACTGAAGCTTTCTTT
CASSQGRANTEAFF
>TRBJ1-4|TRBD1|.|TRBV27
TGTGCCAGCAGTTTACGGACAGGGGTTGAAAAACTGTTTTTT
CASSLRTGVEKLFF
>TRBJ1-3|.|.|TRBV29-1
TGCAGCGTTGAACCCAGGTTGGGTGGAAACACCATATATTTT
CSVEPRLGGNTIYF
>TRBJ2-7|.|.|TRBV18
TGTGCCAGCTCACCACCGGGTGGTTTCCAGTACTTC
CASSPPGGFQYF
>TRBJ1-1|.|.|TRBV5-4
TGTGCCAGCAGCTTGAAAGGAAACACTGAAGCTTTCTTT
CASSLKGNTEAFF
>TRBJ2-2|.|once|TRBV7-6
TGTGCCAGCAGCCCCTCCGGGACGGCGAACACCGGGGAGCTGTTTTTT
CASSPSGTANTGELFF
>TRBJ2-2|TRBD2|.|TRBV5-6
TGTGCCAGCAGCCCAGGACTAGGAGCCGGGGAGCTGTTTTTT
CASSPGLGAGELFF
>TRBJ1-1|.|.|TRBV5-1
TGCGCCAGCAGCTTGGGGGGTCCGAACACTGAAGCTTTCTTT
CASSLGGPNTEAFF
>TRBJ2-4|TRBD2|.|TRBV9
TGTGCCAGCAGCGTAGACCCCACCCCAGCGGGGGGTACCAAAAACATTCAGTACTTC
CASSVDPTPAGGTKNIQYF
>TRBJ2-7|TRBD2|.|TRBV7-9
TGTGCCAGCAGCTTAGCCAGCGGGACGCTTGAGCAGTACTTC
CASSLASGTLEQYF
>TRBJ1-6|TRBD1|.|TRBV6-1
TGTGCCAGCAGGTTGGCAAGGGACAGAAACTCACCCCTCCACTTT
CASRLARDRNSPLHF
>TRBJ1-2|.|.|TRBV7-8
TGTGCCAGCAGCTTAGGCATACAGGCTAAGGGCTACACCTTC
CASSLGIQAKGYTF
>TRBJ1-1|TRBD1|.|TRBV5-5
TGTGCCAGCAGCTTGGCAGGGGGCTACATGAACACTGAAGCTTTCTTT
CASSLAGGYMNTEAFF
>TRBJ1-2|TRBD1|once|TRBV9
TGTGCCAGCAGCGTGGAGGGACAGGGGTATGGCTACACCTTC
CASSVEGQGYGYTF
>TRBJ2-7|.|.|TRBV2
TGTGCCAGCAGCGATCAGGACTACTCCTACGAGCAGTACTTC
CASSDQDYSYEQYF
>TRBJ1-1|TRBD1|.|TRBV11-2
TGTGCCAGCAGCTCAGGGGGCGGGGGTGACACTGAAGCTTTCTTT
CASSSGGGGDTEAFF
>TRBJ1-2|TRBD1|.|TRBV6-6
TGTGCCAGCAGTTATGGACACAGGGGCGAGGATGGCTACACCTTC
CASSYGHRGEDGYTF